These 26 T cell receptor beta chains originate from one sample sequenced in a study of blood T cell repertoires in COVID-19 (TCRdb year 2020). The library was prepared using the immunoSEQ multiplex PCR assay. Not all clones reach the TCRdb copy of this immuneACCESS table, which keeps in-frame sequences only. Checked studies attribute under half of the gap to unresolved V genes and leave the rest unexplained. A total of approximately 210,000 clones appear in this sample, roughly four fifths of them only once. More than 10% of the sample rests with the top ten. The sample was peripheral blood. These receptors were taken from a woman aged 40 to 55 with acute or convalescent COVID-19.

The chain uses TRBV6-5 and TRBJ2-2; D gene unclear. Looked up from germline, CDR1 is MNHEY and CDR2 is SVGAGI. Trimming pared 5 bases from V and 4 bases from J, leaving 8 bases between. The CDR3 is 13 residues long. The CDR3 DNA reads as TGTGCCAGCAGTACCCGAGTCACCGGGGAGCTGTTTTTT. Amino acids: CASSTRVTGELFF.

The chain recombines TRBV7-2 with TRBJ1-3; 9 nucleotides line up with TRBD1. The trim removed 5 bases at V and 3 bases at J, leaving 8 bases unmatched. CDR1 SGHTA and CDR2 FQGNSA come from the germline V gene. The CDR3 covers 16 residues. The CDR3 DNA reads as TGTGCCAGCAGCCCCCAGACAGGGGGAGGTGGAAACACCATATATTTT. Protein sequence: CASSPQTGGGGNTIYF.

As to this clone: The same CDR3 arises from other DNA sequences in this sample as well. V gene TRBV18 combines with J gene TRBJ1-1; D may be TRBD1 (5 bases). This CDR3 spans 15 amino acids. V lost 2 bases, J lost 0 bases, and 10 bases lay in between. Germline V gene sequence: CDR1 KGHSH, CDR2 LQKENI. The CDR3 protein is CASSPDSFMNTEAFF. CDR3 bases: TGTGCCAGCTCACCAGACAGCTTCATGAACACTGAAGCTTTCTTT. The entire variable domain, with the rest obtained from reference TRBV18 and TRBJ1-1, is as follows: NAGVMQNPRHLVRRRGQEARLRCSPMKGHSHVYWYRQLPEEGLKFMVYLQKENIIDESGMPKERFSAEFPKEGPSILRIQQVVRGDSAAYFCASSPDSFMNTEAFFGQGTRLTVV.

This clone came up once. The gene calls are TRBV14 and TRBJ2-7; weak D call: TRBD1 (5 bases). Per the germline V gene, CDR1 is SGHDN and CDR2 is FVKESK. Trimming left V 0 bases short and J 5 bases short, with 11 bases between. The length of the CDR3 is 14 residues. The CDR3 spells CASSQDARAHEQYF. Here the CDR3 DNA reads TGTGCCAGCAGCCAAGACGCCAGGGCCCACGAGCAGTACTTC.

The rearrangement joins TRBV7-2 to TRBJ2-1; perhaps TRBD2 as D (6 bases). Looked up from germline, CDR1 is SGHTA and CDR2 is FQGNSA. CDR3 length: 15 amino acids. Trimming stripped 5 bases from V and 1 base from J, with 12 bases between. The CDR3, as DNA: TGTGCCAGCAGCGGCCTCGGGGGTTCCTACAATGAGCAGTTCTTC. Its protein is CASSGLGGSYNEQFF. The full variable domain, completed using reference TRBV7-2 and TRBJ2-1, is GAGVSQSPSNKVTEKGKDVELRCDPISGHTALYWYRQSLGQGLEFLIYFQGNSAPDKSGLPSDRFSAERTGGSVSTLTIQRTQQEDSAVYLCASSGLGGSYNEQFFGPGTRLTVL.

The chain links TRBV30 to TRBJ1-6; possible D gene TRBD1, 6 bases. Trimming removed 2 bases at V and 6 bases at J, with 14 bases between. The CDR3 spans 15 residues. CDR1 GTSNPN and CDR2 SVGIG come from the germline V gene (reference sequence). CDR3 sequence: CAWSPEQGPNSPLHF. The CDR3 nucleotides are TGTGCCTGGAGTCCCGAACAGGGCCCTAATTCACCCCTCCACTTT.

V and J are TRBV10-1 and TRBJ2-7; 9 nucleotides line up with TRBD2. CDR3 size: 17 residues. Trimming took 0 bases from V and 3 from J; bases not matched to a gene: 9. Germline CDR1 and CDR2: WNHNN and SYGVQD (reference sequence). CDR3 DNA: TGCGCCAGCAGTGAGTCTAGCGGGGGCCTAACGGTCTACGAGCAGTACTTC. It codes for CASSESSGGLTVYEQYF.

The V gene is TRBV5-6, the J gene TRBJ2-1, with D perhaps TRBD2 (6 bases). The CDR3 contains 15 residues. With 4 bases removed from V and 7 bases from J, the gap between germline ends came to 18 bases. Per the germline V gene, CDR1 is SGHDT and CDR2 is YYEEEE. The CDR3 region is CASSLLDSGGNEQFF. CDR3 bases: TGTGCCAGCAGCCTCCTTGACAGTGGAGGGAATGAGCAGTTCTTC.

V is TRBV11-2 and J is TRBJ2-1, with D perhaps TRBD2 (6 bases). CDR1 SGHAT and CDR2 FQNNGV come from the germline V gene. This CDR3 is built from 13 residues. The V and J ends lost 7 bases and 9 bases respectively, with 16 bases between them. The chain's CDR3 is CASTYPLGGEQFF. CDR3 sequence (DNA): TGTGCCAGCACCTACCCCTTGGGGGGTGAGCAGTTCTTC.

The CDR3 loop is CAYAPSGTSTDTQYF. The CDR3, as DNA: TGTGCCTACGCCCCCAGCGGGACTAGCACAGATACGCAGTATTTT. The chain has TRBV30 and TRBJ2-3; 7 bases match TRBD2. CDR1 is GTSNPN, CDR2 SVGIG, per germline (reference sequence). V was clipped by 7 bases and J by 0 bases; unmatched bases: 10. This CDR3 has 15 amino acids.

J is TRBJ1-2 and V is TRBV6-6, with D unresolved. CDR1 is MNHNY, CDR2 SVGAGI, per germline (reference sequence). Between the trimmed V and J ends, which lost 2 bases and 3 bases, there was a span of 13 bases. The CDR3 is 15 residues long. The chain's CDR3 is CASSYRQTKDYGYTF. The DNA for the CDR3 is TGTGCCAGCAGTTACCGGCAGACAAAAGACTATGGCTACACCTTC.

The rearrangement joins TRBV18 to TRBJ1-1, with D possibly matching TRBD1 (5 bases). The germline CDR1 and CDR2 sequences are KGHSH and LQKENI. The germline V and J ends were trimmed by 6 bases and 11 bases, with 22 bases remaining between them. CDR3 length equals 14 residues. CDR3 DNA: TGTGCCAGCTCTTCAGGCACAGGTCAAAGTGCGGCTTTCTTT. Residues: CASSSGTGQSAAFF.

V gene TRBV7-6 combines with J gene TRBJ1-6; no firm D call. CDR3 length: 15 residues. V lost 4 bases to trimming and J lost 0 bases, with 7 bases between them. Germline V CDR1 and CDR2: SGHVS, FNYEAQ. The CDR3 loop is CASSSVISYNSPLHF. CDR3 bases: TGTGCCAGCAGCTCAGTAATCTCCTATAATTCACCCCTCCACTTT.

The gene calls are TRBV7-2 and TRBJ2-7; unclear D gene. Germline-derived CDR1 and CDR2 are SGHTA and FQGNSA. V was shortened by 5 bases and J by 4 bases, with 9 bases between the two germline ends. This CDR3 spans 12 amino acids. In nucleotides, the CDR3 is TGTGCCAGCAGCCCAGGCGCGTACGAGCAGTACTTC. This translates into CASSPGAYEQYF. The complete variable domain, with remaining parts taken from reference TRBV7-2 and TRBJ2-7, reads GAGVSQSPSNKVTEKGKDVELRCDPISGHTALYWYRQSLGQGLEFLIYFQGNSAPDKSGLPSDRFSAERTGGSVSTLTIQRTQQEDSAVYLCASSPGAYEQYFGPGTRLTVT.

The chain has TRBV7-2 and TRBJ1-1; possible D gene TRBD1, 5 bases. V was clipped by 6 bases and J by 1 base, with 15 bases between them. This CDR3 spans 15 amino acids. From germline, CDR1 is SGHTA and CDR2 FQGNSA. The CDR3 DNA sequence: TGTGCCAGCAGTTATTTGAGACAGACGAACACTGAAGCTTTCTTT. Encoded protein: CASSYLRQTNTEAFF.

This chain uses TRBV30 with TRBJ1-4; D uncertain. V lost 0 bases, J lost 8 bases, and 7 bases lay in between. From germline, CDR1 is GTSNPN and CDR2 SVGIG (reference sequence). This CDR3 is built from 12 residues. Written as DNA, the CDR3 is TGTGCCTGGAGTGTTAAGCCAGAAAAACTGTTTTTT. Translated: CAWSVKPEKLFF.

This clone was detected once. The chain uses TRBV6-5 and TRBJ1-2, with 8 positions matching TRBD1. CDR1 MNHEY and CDR2 SVGAGI come from the germline V gene. The ends lost 4 bases at V and 4 bases at J; junction bases unmatched: 11. The CDR3 contains 16 residues. This chain's CDR3 is CASSSMTGDIGYGYTF. The CDR3 coding sequence is TGTGCCAGCAGTTCCATGACAGGGGACATAGGCTATGGCTACACCTTC.

V and J are TRBV7-9 and TRBJ2-7; 9 bases match TRBD1. The CDR3 length is 14 residues. Germline CDR1 and CDR2: SEHNR and FQNEAQ (reference sequence). With 2 bases clipped from V and 5 bases from J, the junction kept 4 bases outside the gene matches. The CDR3 DNA follows: TGTGCCAGCAGCTTAACTACAGGGGGCGACGAGCAGTACTTC. Its protein is CASSLTTGGDEQYF.

This clone was detected only a few times. The chain combines TRBV11-3 with TRBJ2-3; weak D call: TRBD1 (5 bases). The CDR3 extends over 16 amino acids. Deletions cut 3 bases from V and 0 bases from J, with 13 bases between. Germline CDR1 is SGHNT and CDR2 is YENEEA. DNA for the CDR3: TGTGCCAGCAGCTTTGGACATAATCCTAGCACAGATACGCAGTATTTT. This gives the protein CASSFGHNPSTDTQYF. Full variable domain (outside the CDR3, taken from reference TRBV11-3 and TRBJ2-3): EAGVVQSPRYKIIEKKQPVAFWCNPISGHNTLYWYLQNLGQGPELLIRYENEEAVDDSQLPKDRFSAERLKGVDSTLKIQPAELGDSAVYLCASSFGHNPSTDTQYFGPGTRLTVL.

The gene calls are TRBV14 and TRBJ2-7; no clear D. The V and J ends lost 1 base and 3 bases respectively, with 13 bases between them. This CDR3 has 15 amino acids. CDR1 SGHDN and CDR2 FVKESK come from the germline V gene. DNA for the CDR3: TGTGCCAGCAGCCAAGTACATTCGAACCTCTACGAGCAGTACTTC. Residues: CASSQVHSNLYEQYF.

The chain employs TRBV4-1 and TRBJ2-1, with TRBD1 matching over 7 bases. In germline, CDR1 is MGHRA, CDR2 YSYEKL. V shed 4 bases, J shed 3 bases, and the junction held 0 bases outside the gene matches. This CDR3 has 13 residues. The CDR3 region has the DNA TGCGCCAGCAGCCGGGACAGCTACAATGAGCAGTTCTTC. Amino acids: CASSRDSYNEQFF.

The chain uses TRBV6-2 or TRBV6-3 and TRBJ1-5; 7 bases fit TRBD1. This CDR3 spans 17 amino acids. With 2 bases clipped from V and 5 bases from J, the junction kept 12 bases outside the gene matches. CDR1 is MNHEY, CDR2 SVGEGT, per germline. The CDR3 bases are TGTGCCAGCAGTTACACCGACGACGACAGGGAGGATCAGCCCCAGCATTTT. Translation: CASSYTDDDREDQPQHF.

This clone has a single count. The V call is TRBV7-2, the J call TRBJ2-7; no reliable D call. The CDR3 runs 13 residues. Germline V lookup: CDR1 SGHTA, CDR2 FQGNSA. With 2 bases removed from V and 3 bases from J, the gap between germline ends came to 8 bases. This CDR3 is CASSLNSRYEQYF. CDR3 coding DNA: TGTGCCAGCAGCTTAAACTCTCGCTACGAGCAGTACTTC.

V is TRBV19 and J is TRBJ2-2, with D possibly matching TRBD1 (5 bases). CDR1 and CDR2 (germline): LNHDA, SQIVND (reference sequence). The CDR3 runs to 15 residues. V dropped 8 bases and J dropped 0 bases, with 13 bases sitting between them. In DNA form, the CDR3 reads TGTGCCAGTCGCCTAGGGGCTACGAACACCGGGGAGCTGTTTTTT. Translation: CASRLGATNTGELFF.

This sequence joins TRBV18 and TRBJ1-4; 7 positions match TRBD1. The V and J ends lost 3 bases and 8 bases, in that order; junction bases with no gene match: 12. Per the germline V gene, CDR1 is KGHSH and CDR2 is LQKENI. The CDR3 contains 16 residues. The CDR3, as DNA: TGTGCCAGCTCACCGACGAGTGGGGACAGCCTCGAAAAACTGTTTTTT. It codes for CASSPTSGDSLEKLFF.

This clone was seen just once. The chain joins TRBV19 to TRBJ2-7, with 8 bases that match TRBD1. The CDR3 totals 16 residues. Germline CDR1 and CDR2: LNHDA and SQIVND (reference sequence). Trimming removed 1 base from V and 5 bases from J; junction bases left unmatched: 10. As DNA, the CDR3 is TGTGCCAGTAGTATAGGGGCCAGGGGGCGCATCCACGAGCAGTACTTC. Translation gives CASSIGARGRIHEQYF.